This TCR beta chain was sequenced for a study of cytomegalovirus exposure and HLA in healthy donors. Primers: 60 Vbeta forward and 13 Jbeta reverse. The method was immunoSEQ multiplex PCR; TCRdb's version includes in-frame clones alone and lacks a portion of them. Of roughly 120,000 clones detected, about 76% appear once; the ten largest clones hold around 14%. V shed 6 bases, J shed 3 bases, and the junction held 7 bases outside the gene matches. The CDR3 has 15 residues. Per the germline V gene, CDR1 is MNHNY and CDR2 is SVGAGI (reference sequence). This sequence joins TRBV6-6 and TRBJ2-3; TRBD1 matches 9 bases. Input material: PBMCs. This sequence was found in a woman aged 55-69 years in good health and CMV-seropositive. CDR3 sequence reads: CASRPGTGITDTQYF. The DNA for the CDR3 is TGTGCCAGCAGACCCGGGACAGGGATAACAGATACGCAGTATTTT.